This TCR beta chain was sequenced in a study of blood T cell repertoires in COVID-19. Background on the study: Material from acute and convalescent COVID-19 was sourced from the United States, Italy and Spain. Nucleic acid was either cDNA or gDNA, and it came from T cells, B-cell-depleted T cells, or PBMCs.

In the original analysis: Estimation of nucleated cell counts relied on the amplification of reference gene primers. TCRdb's copy holds only in-frame clones and misses some; the assay was immunoSEQ multiplex PCR. Clone size and V and J calls were adopted from that table, with D and trimming inferred from the DNA. Here the sample spans around 87,000 clones, 80% to 90% being singletons. Germline V lookup: CDR1 LGHNT, CDR2 FRNRAP. There are 16 residues in the CDR3. V was shortened by 1 base and J by 1 base, with 13 bases between the two germline ends. This receptor was taken from a man aged 50-59 years with acute or convalescent COVID-19. The J gene is TRBJ1-2, the V gene TRBV12-5; a weak D match, TRBD1 (5 bases). The sequenced sample consisted of peripheral blood. The CDR3: CASGLASTAFNYGYTF. The CDR3 DNA sequence: TGTGCTAGTGGTTTGGCCTCGACAGCGTTTAACTATGGCTACACCTTC.